The present T cell receptor beta chain was sequenced within a study of beta chain features in type 1 diabetes. This clone has a handful of counts. Every donor provided one heparinised blood draw, which averaged roughly 120 mL. CD4+ naive, central memory, regulatory and stem cell-like memory subsets were isolated by sorting on CD45RO/CCR7/CD25/CD127/CD95/CD27. The CDR3 is 15 amino acids. V was cut by 5 bases and J by 0 bases, with 11 bases left in between. In germline, CDR1 is MDHEN, CDR2 SYDVKM. Expressed TCRB transcripts were sequenced, since all the RNA that had been isolated was reverse transcribed. Measured with immunoSEQ multiplex PCR; TCRdb has only the in-frame clones, and not every one. The data contain about 370,000 clones, about 15% of them singletons.

J is TRBJ2-1 and V is TRBV28; TRBD2 is a possible D gene (5 bases). The receptor's source is a woman between 18 and 29 years old in good health. Sequences were obtained from naive CD4+ T cells from blood. In DNA, the CDR3 is TGTGCCAGCAGTCCGGGGTCCCTCTCCTACAATGAGCAGTTCTTC. Encoded protein: CASSPGSLSYNEQFF.